This T cell receptor beta chain was identified during a study of T cell repertoires in cytomegalovirus infection. TCRdb re-analysed the reads in MiXCR, keeping a single row per CDR3 protein. The sample lists 600,000 to 800,000 distinct CDR3 sequences, 24% occurring once. J was trimmed by 0 bases and V by 5 bases; bases with no gene match: 12. Germline V gene data show CDR1 as SEHNR and CDR2 as FQNEAQ (reference sequence). The CDR3 length is 17 residues. This clonotype has ten or more counts. The sample consisted of CD8+ T cells from PBMCs. This clonotype was obtained from a human donor in good health (CMV status not recorded). Some clones in this sample may be carry-over from other donors' samples. The rearrangement joins TRBV7-9 to TRBJ2-7; the match to TRBD2 covers 8 bases. The CDR3 nucleotides are TGTGCCAGCAGCCCACATCCAACTAGCGGTGACTCCTACGAGCAGTACTTC. Translation: CASSPHPTSGDSYEQYF.